These 13 T cell receptor beta chains came from one sample sequenced in a study of blood T cell repertoires in COVID-19. The method was immunoSEQ multiplex PCR; TCRdb's version includes in-frame clones alone and lacks a portion of them. The data hold almost 95,000 clones, with more than 65% observed a single time. Material: peripheral blood. The origin of the receptors is a man aged 55 to 70 with acute or convalescent COVID-19.

The CDR3 DNA reads TGTGCCAGCAGGTCCCGCTCTGGAAACACCATATATTTT. Residues: CASRSRSGNTIYF. The chain carries TRBV2 and TRBJ1-3; the D is unclear. This CDR3 comprises 13 residues. The V gene lost 6 bases and the J gene lost 0 bases, with 6 bases spanning the gap. Germline V gene sequence: CDR1 SNHLY, CDR2 FYNNEI.

The rearrangement links TRBV5-4 to TRBJ2-1; 8 bases agree with TRBD2. Germline V gene data show CDR1 as SGHNT and CDR2 as YYREEE (reference sequence). V lost 0 bases and J lost 8; bases outside the gene matches: 10. The CDR3 sequence is 16 residues long. The CDR3 DNA is TGTGCCAGCAGCTTGGTCGGGGGGGCCGATGTCGATGAGCAGTTCTTC. As protein: CASSLVGGADVDEQFF. Using reference TRBV5-4 and TRBJ2-1 for the parts outside the CDR3, the full variable domain is ETGVTQSPTHLIKTRGQQVTLRCSSQSGHNTVSWYQQALGQGPQFIFQYYREEENGRGNFPPRFSGLQFPNYSSELNVNALELDDSALYLCASSLVGGADVDEQFFGPGTRLTVL.

A few counts support this clone. The chain joins TRBV24-1 to TRBJ2-1, with D possibly being TRBD2 (5 bases). V shed 1 base and J shed 9 bases, with 9 bases lying between them. The CDR3 is made up of 13 amino acids. CDR1 and CDR2 (germline): KGHDR, SFDVKD. The CDR3 DNA follows: TGTGCCACCAGTGATTTTGGAGGTGCTGAGCAGTTCTTC. This codes for CATSDFGGAEQFF.

For this clone: Relative to the germline gene, one junction end is altered; a read error may explain this. V is TRBV12-3 or TRBV12-4 and J is TRBJ1-3, with no clear D. The CDR3 covers 13 residues. The CDR3 region has the DNA TGTGTCAGCAGCAGATCCTCTGGAAACACCATATATTTT. It is translated as CVSSRSSGNTIYF.

The chain has TRBV30 and TRBJ2-7; possibly TRBD1 for D (6 bases). Trimming took off 3 bases at V and 2 bases at J, with 8 bases between the two ends. The CDR3 loop spans 12 amino acids. Germline-derived CDR1 and CDR2 are GTSNPN and SVGIG (reference sequence). The CDR3 reads CAWRTGAYEQYF. DNA for the CDR3: TGTGCCTGGAGGACAGGCGCCTACGAGCAGTACTTC.

V usage is TRBV24-1 and J usage is TRBJ2-3; 7 positions agree with TRBD1. Looked up from germline, CDR1 is KGHDR and CDR2 is SFDVKD. V lost 4 bases to trimming and J lost 7 bases; unmatched junction nucleotides: 4. The CDR3 spans 13 residues. The CDR3 here is CATSDGDRHTQYF. The DNA of the CDR3 is TGTGCCACCAGTGACGGGGACAGACATACGCAGTATTTT.

The rearrangement links TRBV27 to TRBJ1-2; 9 nucleotides align to TRBD1. The length of the CDR3 is 15 residues. Germline values: CDR1 MNHEY, CDR2 SMNVEV (reference sequence). J gave up 2 bases and V 5 bases, and 6 bases lay outside the gene matches. CDR3 bases: TGTGCCAGCAGTCCCGGGACAGGGATCAACTATGGCTACACCTTC. Protein product: CASSPGTGINYGYTF.

The gene calls are TRBV28 and TRBJ1-1; TRBD1 agrees at 7 bases. The CDR3 is 14 amino acids. Germline CDR1 is MDHEN and CDR2 is SYDVKM. V lost 9 bases and J lost 0; bases outside the gene matches: 7. The CDR3 DNA reads TGTGCCAGTAGGGACAGACTACTGAACACTGAAGCTTTCTTT. This translates into CASRDRLLNTEAFF. Using reference TRBV28 and TRBJ1-1 for the parts outside the CDR3, the full variable domain is DVKVTQSSRYLVKRTGEKVFLECVQDMDHENMFWYRQDPGLGLRLIYFSYDVKMKEKGDIPEGYSVSREKKERFSLILESASTNQTSMYLCASRDRLLNTEAFFGQGTRLTVV.

This rearrangement joins TRBV19 to TRBJ1-1, with D perhaps TRBD1 (6 bases). CDR1 is LNHDA and CDR2 is SQIVND in the germline V gene (reference sequence). V was shortened by 4 bases and J by 3 bases, with 15 bases between the two germline ends. This CDR3 has 15 amino acids. CDR3 DNA sequence: TGTGCCAGTAGTAGGGGGGGCAGGGTACACACTGAAGCTTTCTTT. Residues: CASSRGGRVHTEAFF.

V gene TRBV30 combines with J gene TRBJ2-3, with a tentative D call TRBD2 (5 bases). The V gene lost 3 bases and the J gene lost 1 base, with 17 bases spanning the gap. Germline CDR1 reads GTSNPN; CDR2 reads SVGIG (reference sequence). This CDR3 comprises 16 residues. CDR3 DNA: TGTGCCTGGAGGTCCCCGCTAGCCTCTGGCACAGATACGCAGTATTTT. Translating gives CAWRSPLASGTDTQYF.

This chain connects TRBV12-5 to TRBJ2-1; 16 bases agree with TRBD2. Germline V gene data show CDR1 as LGHNT and CDR2 as FRNRAP. With V trimmed by 4 bases and J by 4 bases, 4 bases remained unmatched. The length of the CDR3 is 17 residues. CDR3 region: CASGSGTSGGAYNEQFF. As DNA, the CDR3 is TGTGCTAGTGGTTCGGGGACTAGCGGGGGGGCATACAATGAGCAGTTCTTC.

V gene TRBV6-5 combines with J gene TRBJ1-2, with a weak D call TRBD1 (5 bases). In germline, CDR1 is MNHEY, CDR2 SVGAGI. Trimming pared 6 bases from V and 7 bases from J, leaving 18 bases between. The CDR3 length is 14 residues. In DNA form, the CDR3 reads TGTGCCAGCAGCCTCGGGACTGGGCTGCGTGGCTACACCTTC. The encoded protein is CASSLGTGLRGYTF.

The rearrangement uses TRBV12-3 or TRBV12-4 and TRBJ2-2, with D uncertain. This CDR3 comprises 10 residues. With 8 bases removed from V and 7 bases from J, the gap between germline ends came to 5 bases. CDR3 bases: TGTGCCAGCTCTTACGGGGAGCTGTTTTTT. This translates into CASSYGELFF.